This is a list of T cell receptor beta chains from one sample in a study of post-analysis software for immune sequencing data. TCRdb reprocessed the PCR reads with MiXCR, giving one entry per CDR3 protein. The table includes 750,000 to 900,000 distinct CDR3 sequences, around 45% detected once. Sample: blood. The receptor source for this set is a girl between 5 and 17 years old with multiple sclerosis. CDR3s include the opening cysteine and the closing phenylalanine or tryptophan. The D gene is left open where the match is weak. Clone size is shown for a subset of rows, as once, few, many or a class of expanded clone.

CDR3 length: 14
D gene: TRBD1
V gene: TRBV12-3/TRBV12-4
clone size: .
J gene: TRBJ1-6
CDR3 protein: CASNIGTGEGAPHF
CDR3 DNA: TGTGCCAGCAACATCGGGACAGGAGAAGGGGCCCCCCACTTT

CDR3 length: 14
D gene: .
V gene: TRBV7-7
clone size: .
J gene: TRBJ2-5
CDR3 protein: CASSASGVAETQYF
CDR3 DNA: TGTGCTAGCAGCGCATCCGGGGTAGCAGAGACCCAGTACTTC

CDR3 length: 16
D gene: TRBD2
V gene: TRBV7-2
clone size: .
J gene: TRBJ2-3
CDR3 protein: CASSWTGLADADTQYF
CDR3 DNA: TGTGCCAGCAGCTGGACCGGACTAGCGGACGCAGATACGCAGTATTTT

CDR3 length: 14
D gene: .
V gene: TRBV20-1
clone size: .
J gene: TRBJ1-1
CDR3 protein: CSARPGAVNTEAFF
CDR3 DNA: TGCAGTGCTAGACCCGGGGCGGTCAACACTGAAGCTTTCTTT

CDR3 length: 15
D gene: .
V gene: TRBV4-3
clone size: few
J gene: TRBJ2-3
CDR3 protein: CASSQDTGGTDTQYF
CDR3 DNA: TGCGCCAGCAGCCAAGACACGGGGGGCACAGATACGCAGTATTTT

CDR3 length: 12
D gene: .
V gene: TRBV15
clone size: .
J gene: TRBJ2-1
CDR3 protein: CATSRVGGLKFF
CDR3 DNA: TGTGCCACCAGCAGAGTGGGCGGGTTGAAGTTCTTC

CDR3 length: 15
D gene: .
V gene: TRBV7-8
clone size: .
J gene: TRBJ1-1
CDR3 protein: CASSLFGRGNTEAFF
CDR3 DNA: TGTGCCAGCAGCCTCTTTGGGAGGGGGAACACTGAAGCTTTCTTT

CDR3 length: 16
D gene: TRBD1
V gene: TRBV10-3
clone size: once
J gene: TRBJ2-7
CDR3 protein: CAISSGTGGALDEQYF
CDR3 DNA: TGTGCCATCAGTTCCGGGACAGGGGGGGCCCTTGACGAGCAGTACTTC

CDR3 length: 16
D gene: TRBD1
V gene: TRBV24-1
clone size: .
J gene: TRBJ2-1
CDR3 protein: CATSDFFRTGDNEQFF
CDR3 DNA: TGTGCCACCAGTGATTTTTTCAGGACAGGGGATAATGAGCAGTTCTTC

CDR3 length: 12
D gene: TRBD1
V gene: TRBV20-1
clone size: few
J gene: TRBJ2-5
CDR3 protein: CSAWAGGATQYF
CDR3 DNA: TGCAGTGCTTGGGCAGGGGGCGCGACCCAGTACTTC

CDR3 length: 12
D gene: TRBD2
V gene: TRBV20-1
clone size: .
J gene: TRBJ2-1
CDR3 protein: CSALAGEVEQFF
CDR3 DNA: TGCAGTGCCTTAGCGGGAGAAGTTGAGCAGTTCTTC

CDR3 length: 14
D gene: .
V gene: TRBV7-2
clone size: few
J gene: TRBJ2-7
CDR3 protein: CASSWGVSSYEQYF
CDR3 DNA: TGTGCCAGCAGCTGGGGGGTCAGCTCCTACGAGCAGTACTTC

CDR3 length: 13
D gene: .
V gene: TRBV6-1
clone size: .
J gene: TRBJ1-1
CDR3 protein: CASTHLVGTEAFF
CDR3 DNA: TGTGCCAGTACGCACCTGGTGGGGACTGAAGCTTTCTTT

CDR3 length: 14
D gene: TRBD2
V gene: TRBV29-1
clone size: few
J gene: TRBJ2-1
CDR3 protein: CSVEGLAGNNEQFF
CDR3 DNA: TGCAGCGTTGAAGGGCTAGCGGGAAACAATGAGCAGTTCTTC

CDR3 length: 13
D gene: .
V gene: TRBV10-3
clone size: few
J gene: TRBJ1-2
CDR3 protein: CAISPRGDYGYTF
CDR3 DNA: TGTGCCATCAGCCCTCGGGGGGACTATGGCTACACCTTC

CDR3 length: 12
D gene: .
V gene: TRBV12-3/TRBV12-4
clone size: few
J gene: TRBJ1-2
CDR3 protein: CASSLSRDGYTF
CDR3 DNA: TGTGCCAGCAGTTTATCCAGGGATGGCTACACCTTC

CDR3 length: 13
D gene: .
V gene: TRBV6-5
clone size: few
J gene: TRBJ1-2
CDR3 protein: CASSYQPNYGYTF
CDR3 DNA: TGTGCCAGCAGTTACCAGCCCAACTATGGCTACACCTTC

CDR3 length: 17
D gene: TRBD1
V gene: TRBV6-6
clone size: .
J gene: TRBJ1-4
CDR3 protein: CASSYRTGASTNEKLFF
CDR3 DNA: TGTGCCAGCAGTTACCGGACAGGGGCATCAACTAATGAAAAACTGTTTTTT

CDR3 length: 16
D gene: .
V gene: TRBV6-6
clone size: .
J gene: TRBJ2-7
CDR3 protein: CASSYRIERSAYEQYF
CDR3 DNA: TGTGCCAGCAGTTATCGCATAGAGAGGAGCGCCTACGAGCAGTACTTC

CDR3 length: 14
D gene: TRBD2
V gene: TRBV15
clone size: .
J gene: TRBJ2-1
CDR3 protein: CATSFSWEGIEQFF
CDR3 DNA: TGTGCCACCAGCTTCTCGTGGGAGGGCATTGAGCAGTTCTTC

CDR3 length: 17
D gene: .
V gene: TRBV3-1
clone size: .
J gene: TRBJ1-6
CDR3 protein: CASSQARTRNFNSPLHF
CDR3 DNA: TGTGCCAGCAGCCAAGCCCGGACACGGAACTTTAATTCACCCCTCCACTTT

CDR3 length: 13
D gene: TRBD1
V gene: TRBV27
clone size: .
J gene: TRBJ1-5
CDR3 protein: CASRQGANQPQHF
CDR3 DNA: TGTGCCAGCAGGCAGGGGGCAAATCAGCCCCAGCATTTT

CDR3 length: 16
D gene: .
V gene: TRBV2
clone size: .
J gene: TRBJ1-5
CDR3 protein: CASSGIEGGRNQPQHF
CDR3 DNA: TGTGCCAGCAGTGGAATAGAGGGGGGGCGTAATCAGCCCCAGCATTTT

CDR3 length: 17
D gene: .
V gene: TRBV5-6
clone size: .
J gene: TRBJ2-6
CDR3 protein: CASSLGQGLPGANVLTF
CDR3 DNA: TGTGCCAGCAGCTTGGGGCAGGGTCTCCCTGGGGCCAACGTCCTGACTTTC

CDR3 length: 16
D gene: .
V gene: TRBV24-1
clone size: .
J gene: TRBJ2-4
CDR3 protein: CATRASSTGAKNIQYF
CDR3 DNA: TGTGCCACCAGGGCTAGTTCGACAGGAGCCAAAAACATTCAGTACTTC

CDR3 length: 17
D gene: .
V gene: TRBV20-1
clone size: .
J gene: TRBJ2-4
CDR3 protein: CSALSLGSLIAKNIQYF
CDR3 DNA: TGCAGTGCTCTATCTTTGGGAAGTCTTATAGCCAAAAACATTCAGTACTTC

CDR3 length: 14
D gene: .
V gene: TRBV9
clone size: few
J gene: TRBJ2-7
CDR3 protein: CASSVDGGDYEQYF
CDR3 DNA: TGTGCCAGCAGCGTAGATGGAGGGGACTACGAGCAGTACTTC

CDR3 length: 13
D gene: .
V gene: TRBV20-1
clone size: .
J gene: TRBJ2-7
CDR3 protein: CSASGGASYEQYF
CDR3 DNA: TGCAGTGCTAGTGGCGGGGCCTCCTACGAGCAGTACTTC

CDR3 length: 14
D gene: .
V gene: TRBV28
clone size: .
J gene: TRBJ2-7
CDR3 protein: CASGRPRNFYEQYF
CDR3 DNA: TGTGCCAGCGGGCGACCGAGGAATTTTTACGAGCAGTACTTC

CDR3 length: 14
D gene: .
V gene: TRBV7-6
clone size: .
J gene: TRBJ2-3
CDR3 protein: CASSPSPITDTQYF
CDR3 DNA: TGTGCCAGCAGCCCCAGCCCGATCACAGATACGCAGTATTTT

CDR3 length: 15
D gene: .
V gene: TRBV29-1
clone size: .
J gene: TRBJ2-7
CDR3 protein: CSVETRHSSNYEQYF
CDR3 DNA: TGCAGCGTTGAAACCCGACACAGCAGCAACTACGAGCAGTACTTC

CDR3 length: 17
D gene: TRBD2
V gene: TRBV20-1
clone size: .
J gene: TRBJ2-1
CDR3 protein: CSARTRLAGGSYNEQFF
CDR3 DNA: TGCAGTGCTAGAACAAGACTAGCGGGAGGGTCCTACAATGAGCAGTTCTTC

CDR3 length: 13
D gene: .
V gene: TRBV7-8
clone size: .
J gene: TRBJ2-7
CDR3 protein: CASSLPKSYEQYF
CDR3 DNA: TGTGCCAGCAGCTTACCGAAAAGCTACGAGCAGTACTTC

CDR3 length: 16
D gene: TRBD2
V gene: TRBV6-6
clone size: once
J gene: TRBJ2-7
CDR3 protein: CASIRLADRDTYEQYF
CDR3 DNA: TGTGCCAGCATACGGCTAGCGGACCGAGACACCTACGAGCAGTACTTC

CDR3 length: 16
D gene: TRBD2
V gene: TRBV6-5
clone size: .
J gene: TRBJ2-5
CDR3 protein: CASSPLAGLWRETQYF
CDR3 DNA: TGTGCCAGCAGCCCTCTAGCGGGGCTCTGGCGAGAGACCCAGTACTTC

CDR3 length: 14
D gene: .
V gene: TRBV7-3
clone size: few
J gene: TRBJ2-5
CDR3 protein: CASSPTGFGETQYF
CDR3 DNA: TGTGCCAGCAGCCCTACCGGGTTCGGGGAGACCCAGTACTTC

CDR3 length: 14
D gene: TRBD2
V gene: TRBV29-1
clone size: .
J gene: TRBJ2-1
CDR3 protein: CSALGLAVNNEQFF
CDR3 DNA: TGCAGCGCCCTGGGACTAGCGGTCAACAATGAGCAGTTCTTC

CDR3 length: 17
D gene: .
V gene: TRBV7-9
clone size: .
J gene: TRBJ2-1
CDR3 protein: CASSLVGSGRAYNEQFF
CDR3 DNA: TGTGCCAGCAGCTTAGTCGGGTCGGGAAGGGCCTACAATGAGCAGTTCTTC

CDR3 length: 15
D gene: .
V gene: TRBV27
clone size: .
J gene: TRBJ2-7
CDR3 protein: CASSAGGVGGNEQYF
CDR3 DNA: TGTGCCAGCAGCGCCGGGGGAGTCGGGGGCAACGAGCAGTACTTC

CDR3 length: 17
D gene: .
V gene: TRBV7-3
clone size: .
J gene: TRBJ2-1
CDR3 protein: CASSHSPQGLTYNEQFF
CDR3 DNA: TGTGCCAGCAGCCATTCCCCCCAAGGACTGACCTACAATGAGCAGTTCTTC

CDR3 length: 16
D gene: TRBD1
V gene: TRBV6-5
clone size: .
J gene: TRBJ1-1
CDR3 protein: CASSWVAGGLNTEAFF
CDR3 DNA: TGTGCCAGCAGTTGGGTGGCAGGGGGCCTGAACACTGAAGCTTTCTTT

CDR3 length: 15
D gene: TRBD1
V gene: TRBV29-1
clone size: few
J gene: TRBJ2-3
CDR3 protein: CSVEDTQGARDTQYF
CDR3 DNA: TGCAGCGTTGAAGATACACAGGGGGCTAGGGATACGCAGTATTTT

CDR3 length: 15
D gene: TRBD2
V gene: TRBV29-1
clone size: few
J gene: TRBJ2-7
CDR3 protein: CSVEGLREGPLEQYF
CDR3 DNA: TGCAGCGTTGAAGGCCTCCGGGAGGGCCCTTTGGAGCAGTACTTC

CDR3 length: 12
D gene: .
V gene: TRBV4-3
clone size: few
J gene: TRBJ2-7
CDR3 protein: CASSGPSYEQYF
CDR3 DNA: TGCGCCAGCAGCGGACCGAGCTACGAGCAGTACTTC

CDR3 length: 15
D gene: .
V gene: TRBV7-8
clone size: .
J gene: TRBJ2-7
CDR3 protein: CASSLAWRERYEQYF
CDR3 DNA: TGTGCCAGCAGCTTAGCGTGGAGAGAGAGATACGAGCAGTACTTC

CDR3 length: 19
D gene: .
V gene: TRBV20-1
clone size: few
J gene: TRBJ1-1
CDR3 protein: CSARPLTGAPRSKHTEAFF
CDR3 DNA: TGCAGTGCTAGACCCCTGACAGGAGCGCCCCGCAGTAAACACACTGAAGCTTTCTTT

CDR3 length: 14
D gene: .
V gene: TRBV6-5
clone size: .
J gene: TRBJ2-7
CDR3 protein: CASSSHRGYYEQYF
CDR3 DNA: TGTGCCAGCAGTTCCCACCGGGGGTACTACGAGCAGTACTTC

CDR3 length: 17
D gene: TRBD2
V gene: TRBV4-3
clone size: .
J gene: TRBJ2-1
CDR3 protein: CASSQVPPSGRADEQFF
CDR3 DNA: TGCGCCAGCAGCCAAGTACCCCCTAGCGGGAGGGCCGATGAGCAGTTCTTC

CDR3 length: 18
D gene: TRBD1
V gene: TRBV4-2
clone size: .
J gene: TRBJ2-7
CDR3 protein: CASSQDTPGQGASYEQYF
CDR3 DNA: TGTGCCAGCAGCCAAGATACCCCGGGACAGGGGGCTTCCTACGAGCAGTACTTC

CDR3 length: 14
D gene: .
V gene: TRBV11-1
clone size: .
J gene: TRBJ2-7
CDR3 protein: CASSFLQASYEQYF
CDR3 DNA: TGTGCCAGCAGCTTCTTACAGGCTTCCTACGAGCAGTACTTC

CDR3 length: 17
D gene: .
V gene: TRBV14
clone size: .
J gene: TRBJ2-1
CDR3 protein: CASSQDLGPLVYNEQFF
CDR3 DNA: TGTGCCAGCAGCCAAGATTTGGGACCACTCGTTTACAATGAGCAGTTCTTC

CDR3 length: 17
D gene: .
V gene: TRBV7-2
clone size: few
J gene: TRBJ2-1
CDR3 protein: CASSLISLAASYNEQFF
CDR3 DNA: TGTGCCAGCAGCTTAATCTCCCTCGCGGCGTCCTACAATGAGCAGTTCTTC

CDR3 length: 13
D gene: .
V gene: TRBV20-1
clone size: .
J gene: TRBJ2-1
CDR3 protein: CGARGAGPNEQFF
CDR3 DNA: TGCGGTGCTAGAGGGGCTGGGCCAAATGAGCAGTTCTTC

CDR3 length: 15
D gene: .
V gene: TRBV7-8
clone size: .
J gene: TRBJ1-5
CDR3 protein: CASSLRRGFTQPQHF
CDR3 DNA: TGTGCCAGCAGCTTAAGACGGGGTTTTACTCAGCCCCAGCATTTT

CDR3 length: 12
D gene: .
V gene: TRBV6-2/TRBV6-3
clone size: .
J gene: TRBJ2-7
CDR3 protein: CASSQLGGEQYF
CDR3 DNA: TGTGCCAGCAGCCAACTAGGAGGCGAGCAGTACTTC

CDR3 length: 16
D gene: .
V gene: TRBV7-8
clone size: .
J gene: TRBJ2-3
CDR3 protein: CASSHRWEGAKDTQYF
CDR3 DNA: TGTGCCAGCAGCCACCGGTGGGAGGGGGCAAAAGATACGCAGTATTTT